This TCR beta chain was obtained from a study of T-cell reconstitution after alpha-beta-depleted transplantation in children. Using unique molecular identifiers, the investigators prepared the TCRbeta library. TCRdb reanalysed the PCR reads using MiXCR and keeps one entry per CDR3 protein. This sample carries hundreds of thousands of distinct CDR3 sequences, about an eighth of them seen once, and the ten largest clones take 4.5% to 6%. The CDR3 totals 13 residues. With 6 bases removed from V and 5 bases from J, the gap between germline ends came to 13 bases. The chain uses TRBV12-3 or TRBV12-4 and TRBJ2-5; D is perhaps TRBD1 or TRBD2 (5 bases each). The origin of this receptor is a human donor who donated a stem cell graft to a child with combined immunodeficiency. The specimen was PBMCs from the stem cell graft donor, collected from the stem cell graft. CDR3 in amino acids: CASSQDYRETQYF. The CDR3 DNA sequence: TGTGCCAGCAGCCAAGACTACAGGGAGACCCAGTACTTC.